The rows below give T cell receptor beta chains drawn from one sample of a study of blood T cell repertoires in COVID-19. Assay: immunoSEQ multiplex PCR; the TCRdb copy retains only in-frame clones and omits some. The data show about 210,000 clones, 65% to 85% seen once. The sequencing sample was made of peripheral blood. These TCRs come from a man in his forties or fifties with active or convalescent COVID-19. CDR3s include the opening cysteine and the closing phenylalanine or tryptophan. The D gene is left open where the match is weak. Only some rows state a clone size, as once, few, many or a class for expanded clones.

D: TRBD1; size: .; V: TRBV28; J: TRBJ1-5; CDR3: CASEGQGDNQPQHF; DNA: TGTGCCAGCGAGGGACAGGGAGACAATCAGCCCCAGCATTTT
D: .; size: .; V: TRBV5-6; J: TRBJ1-2; CDR3: CASRLNPRIGGYTF; DNA: TGTGCCAGCAGGTTGAACCCTAGGATTGGTGGCTACACCTTC
D: .; size: few; V: TRBV5-1; J: TRBJ1-2; CDR3: CASSLTGGDGYTF; DNA: TGCGCCAGCAGCTTGACAGGCGGGGATGGCTACACCTTC
D: .; size: .; V: TRBV2; J: TRBJ1-4; CDR3: CASRAQNINEKLFF; DNA: TGTGCCAGCAGAGCACAGAATATTAATGAAAAACTGTTTTTT
D: TRBD2; size: once; V: TRBV4-3; J: TRBJ2-7; CDR3: CASSQDGGGEQYF; DNA: TGCGCCAGCAGCCAAGATGGGGGGGGCGAGCAGTACTTC
D: TRBD1; size: .; V: TRBV4-1; J: TRBJ1-5; CDR3: CASSLHGTGGNQPQHF; DNA: TGCGCCAGCAGCTTACATGGGACAGGGGGCAATCAGCCCCAGCATTTT
D: TRBD1; size: .; V: TRBV30; J: TRBJ1-2; CDR3: CAWSLDRGKDGYTF; DNA: TGTGCCTGGAGTCTGGACAGGGGAAAGGATGGCTACACCTTC
D: TRBD1; size: .; V: TRBV5-1; J: TRBJ2-7; CDR3: CASSSLDRGDEQYF; DNA: TGCGCCAGCAGCTCTTTGGACAGGGGGGATGAGCAGTACTTC
D: TRBD1; size: .; V: TRBV11-2; J: TRBJ1-1; CDR3: CASSSRQGVRAFF; DNA: TGTGCCAGCAGCTCACGACAGGGGGTAAGAGCTTTCTTT
D: TRBD1; size: .; V: TRBV10-3; J: TRBJ1-5; CDR3: CAIKAGTGSNQPQHF; DNA: TGTGCCATCAAAGCCGGGACAGGGAGCAATCAGCCCCAGCATTTT
D: TRBD1; size: .; V: TRBV10-3; J: TRBJ1-2; CDR3: CAISAETGPGGYTF; DNA: TGTGCCATCAGTGCGGAGACAGGGCCGGGTGGCTACACCTTC
D: .; size: .; V: TRBV30; J: TRBJ2-1; CDR3: CAWSVLSNRVNEQFF; DNA: TGTGCCTGGAGTGTCCTCTCTAACAGGGTAAATGAGCAGTTCTTC
D: TRBD1; size: .; V: TRBV14; J: TRBJ2-1; CDR3: CASSQDDGRRQGLLGEQFF; DNA: TGTGCCAGCAGCCAAGATGATGGAAGAAGACAGGGCCTACTCGGTGAGCAGTTCTTC
D: .; size: .; V: TRBV6-2/TRBV6-3; J: TRBJ2-7; CDR3: CASSYGRGTPYEQYF; DNA: TGTGCCAGCAGTTACGGGCGGGGAACTCCCTACGAGCAGTACTTC
D: .; size: .; V: TRBV3-1/TRBV3-2; J: TRBJ1-1; CDR3: CASSQGGLTEAFF; DNA: TGTGCCAGCAGCCAAGGGGGGCTCACTGAAGCTTTCTTT
D: TRBD1; size: .; V: TRBV5-1; J: TRBJ1-2; CDR3: CASSLAPQGASNYGYTF; DNA: TGCGCCAGCAGCTTGGCCCCACAGGGGGCGTCTAACTATGGCTACACCTTC
D: .; size: .; V: TRBV11-2; J: TRBJ2-1; CDR3: CASSLLAELFNEQFF; DNA: TGTGCCAGCAGCTTATTGGCGGAGCTCTTCAATGAGCAGTTCTTC
D: .; size: .; V: TRBV9; J: TRBJ1-1; CDR3: CASSTGKTEAFF; DNA: TGTGCCAGCAGCACCGGGAAGACTGAAGCTTTCTTT
D: .; size: .; V: TRBV9; J: TRBJ2-3; CDR3: CASSVGGGLADTQYF; DNA: TGTGCCAGCAGCGTCGGAGGAGGTCTGGCAGATACGCAGTATTTT
D: TRBD1; size: few; V: TRBV5-4; J: TRBJ2-7; CDR3: CASSLAGGYYEQYF; DNA: TGTGCCAGCAGCTTGGCAGGGGGCTATTACGAGCAGTACTTC
D: TRBD1; size: few; V: TRBV30; J: TRBJ1-4; CDR3: CAWTHGTGGNEKLFF; DNA: TGTGCCTGGACCCATGGGACAGGCGGTAATGAAAAACTGTTTTTT
D: .; size: once; V: TRBV28; J: TRBJ2-1; CDR3: CASSFGGSSYNEQFF; DNA: TGTGCCAGCAGTTTCGGTGGGAGCTCCTACAATGAGCAGTTCTTC
D: TRBD1; size: .; V: TRBV6-6; J: TRBJ1-6; CDR3: CASSRAGQGADSPLHF; DNA: TGTGCCAGCAGTCGAGCGGGACAGGGGGCGGATTCACCCCTCCACTTT
D: TRBD1; size: .; V: TRBV9; J: TRBJ2-1; CDR3: CASSRTGSYNEQFF; DNA: TGTGCCAGCAGTAGGACAGGGTCCTACAATGAGCAGTTCTTC
D: TRBD1; size: .; V: TRBV27; J: TRBJ2-2; CDR3: CASRHTGGRGTGELFF; DNA: TGTGCCAGCCGGCACACAGGGGGCCGGGGCACCGGGGAGCTGTTTTTT
D: TRBD1; size: .; V: TRBV7-2; J: TRBJ2-2; CDR3: CASSLGTGGVSLTGELFF; DNA: TGTGCCAGCAGCTTAGGGACAGGGGGAGTGAGTTTAACCGGGGAGCTGTTTTTT
D: .; size: .; V: TRBV18; J: TRBJ2-7; CDR3: CASSPRRNPGVGEQYF; DNA: TGTGCCAGCTCACCCCGACGAAACCCGGGAGTAGGCGAGCAGTACTTC
D: .; size: .; V: TRBV28; J: TRBJ1-2; CDR3: CASSLLAGAIYGYTF; DNA: TGTGCCAGCAGTTTATTGGCAGGGGCCATCTATGGCTACACCTTC
D: .; size: .; V: TRBV5-8; J: TRBJ1-1; CDR3: CASSPRRVNTEAFF; DNA: TGTGCCAGCAGTCCGCGACGGGTGAACACTGAAGCTTTCTTT
D: TRBD1; size: few; V: TRBV4-1; J: TRBJ1-1; CDR3: CASSQGGRTGGRDEAFF; DNA: TGCGCCAGCAGCCAAGGAGGGAGGACAGGGGGTAGGGATGAAGCTTTCTTT
D: TRBD2; size: .; V: TRBV23-1; J: TRBJ2-1; CDR3: CASSQSSGGGVFEQFF; DNA: TGCGCCAGCAGTCAATCATCCGGCGGGGGGGTATTTGAGCAGTTCTTC
D: TRBD1; size: .; V: TRBV5-6; J: TRBJ1-1; CDR3: CASNWGRGSTEAFF; DNA: TGTGCCAGCAACTGGGGCAGGGGGAGCACTGAAGCTTTCTTT
D: TRBD1; size: .; V: TRBV27; J: TRBJ1-1; CDR3: CASSQQGRRTEAFF; DNA: TGTGCCAGCAGTCAACAGGGGCGGCGGACTGAAGCTTTCTTT
D: TRBD1; size: .; V: TRBV7-8; J: TRBJ1-5; CDR3: CASSATGTGYEPQHF; DNA: TGTGCCAGCAGCGCGACCGGGACAGGGTATGAGCCCCAGCATTTT
D: .; size: .; V: TRBV3-1/TRBV3-2; J: TRBJ2-7; CDR3: CASSQIARALGEQYF; DNA: TGTGCCAGCAGCCAAATCGCCAGGGCCTTGGGCGAGCAGTACTTC
D: .; size: .; V: TRBV19; J: TRBJ2-6; CDR3: CASSMTGPGVLTF; DNA: TGTGCCAGTAGTATGACAGGCCCGGGCGTCCTGACTTTC
D: TRBD2; size: .; V: TRBV5-1; J: TRBJ2-3; CDR3: CASSLEAGGLTDTQYF; DNA: TGCGCCAGCAGCTTGGAGGCGGGGGGGCTCACAGATACGCAGTATTTT
D: TRBD2; size: .; V: TRBV10-3; J: TRBJ2-3; CDR3: CAISDRRTSGGASITDTQYF; DNA: TGTGCCATCAGTGACCGCCGGACTAGCGGGGGGGCGTCTATAACAGATACGCAGTATTTT
D: .; size: .; V: TRBV12-3/TRBV12-4; J: TRBJ1-3; CDR3: CASRPNSGNTIYF; DNA: TGTGCCAGCAGACCTAACTCTGGAAACACCATATATTTT
D: .; size: .; V: TRBV4-3; J: TRBJ2-1; CDR3: CASSRDTSSYNEQFF; DNA: TGCGCCAGCAGCCGCGACACGAGCTCCTACAATGAGCAGTTCTTC
D: .; size: .; V: TRBV5-4; J: TRBJ2-7; CDR3: CASSLTTGVDYEQYF; DNA: TGTGCCAGCAGCTTGACGACGGGAGTGGATTACGAGCAGTACTTC
D: .; size: once; V: TRBV21-1; J: TRBJ2-7; CDR3: CASSTQREGPLEQYF; DNA: TGTGCCAGCAGCACTCAGCGGGAGGGCCCTCTCGAGCAGTACTTC
D: .; size: .; V: TRBV27; J: TRBJ1-1; CDR3: CASSTYGEGTEAFF; DNA: TGTGCCAGCAGCACCTACGGAGAGGGCACTGAAGCTTTCTTT
D: .; size: .; V: TRBV3-1/TRBV3-2; J: TRBJ1-5; CDR3: CASSQVGGGGGNQPQHF; DNA: TGTGCCAGCAGCCAAGTGGGGGGAGGAGGGGGCAATCAGCCCCAGCATTTT
D: TRBD1; size: .; V: TRBV3-1/TRBV3-2; J: TRBJ1-3; CDR3: CASTLGTASGNTIYF; DNA: TGTGCCAGCACCTTAGGGACAGCCTCTGGAAACACCATATATTTT
D: .; size: .; V: TRBV9; J: TRBJ2-7; CDR3: CASSPGGAVLYEQYF; DNA: TGTGCCAGCAGCCCCGGGGGAGCGGTACTCTACGAGCAGTACTTC
D: TRBD1; size: .; V: TRBV30; J: TRBJ1-1; CDR3: CAWEGQVNTEAFF; DNA: TGTGCCTGGGAGGGACAGGTGAACACTGAAGCTTTCTTT
D: .; size: .; V: TRBV21-1; J: TRBJ1-4; CDR3: CASSKGVGGNEKLFF; DNA: TGTGCCAGCAGCAAGGGCGTGGGGGGGAATGAAAAACTGTTTTTT
D: TRBD1; size: once; V: TRBV5-8; J: TRBJ1-2; CDR3: CASSPQGLNGYTF; DNA: TGTGCCAGCAGCCCACAGGGGTTGAATGGCTACACCTTC
D: .; size: .; V: TRBV25-1; J: TRBJ1-2; CDR3: CASSVLDGYTF; DNA: TGTGCCAGCAGTGTACTGGATGGCTACACCTTC
D: .; size: .; V: TRBV4-1; J: TRBJ1-2; CDR3: CASSQETGISGYTF; DNA: TGCGCCAGCAGCCAAGAAACAGGGATATCTGGCTACACCTTC
D: TRBD1; size: .; V: TRBV7-9; J: TRBJ2-7; CDR3: CASSHRDRPYEQYF; DNA: TGTGCCAGCAGTCACCGGGACAGACCCTACGAGCAGTACTTC
D: .; size: .; V: TRBV23-1; J: TRBJ1-4; CDR3: CASSRSPGIDEKLFF; DNA: TGCGCCAGCAGTCGGTCCCCAGGAATCGATGAAAAACTGTTTTTT
D: .; size: .; V: TRBV4-1; J: TRBJ2-1; CDR3: CASSPIETGVHHEQFF; DNA: TGCGCCAGCAGTCCGATAGAAACAGGCGTACACCATGAGCAGTTCTTC
D: .; size: .; V: TRBV6-5; J: TRBJ1-1; CDR3: CASSYSPGFMNTEAFF; DNA: TGTGCCAGCAGTTACTCGCCAGGGTTCATGAACACTGAAGCTTTCTTT
D: TRBD1; size: .; V: TRBV10-3; J: TRBJ2-7; CDR3: CAISEGQGPYEQYF; DNA: TGTGCCATCAGTGAGGGACAGGGCCCCTACGAGCAGTACTTC
D: .; size: .; V: TRBV24-1; J: TRBJ1-2; CDR3: CATSGPTGGYTF; DNA: TGTGCCACCAGTGGACCGACGGGGGGCTACACCTTC
D: .; size: .; V: TRBV2; J: TRBJ1-4; CDR3: CASSDSGVNEKLFF; DNA: TGTGCCAGCAGTGATTCAGGGGTCAATGAAAAACTGTTTTTT
D: .; size: .; V: TRBV13; J: TRBJ2-7; CDR3: CASSPRGAGEEQYF; DNA: TGTGCCAGCAGCCCCCGGGGGGCAGGGGAGGAGCAGTACTTC
D: TRBD1; size: once; V: TRBV27; J: TRBJ1-1; CDR3: CASTGGRMNTEAFF; DNA: TGTGCCAGCACAGGGGGCCGTATGAACACTGAAGCTTTCTTT